Each of the 32 T cell receptor beta chains below was sequenced from the same sample in a study of Ad26.COV2.S vaccination and SARS-CoV-2 variants. The method was immunoSEQ multiplex PCR; TCRdb's version includes in-frame clones alone and lacks a portion of them. The sample lists about 400,000 clones; about 90% were seen once. Described treatment: roughly 19 received Ad26.COV2.S at low or high dose, single or two shots; about 5 received placebo; per-sample allocation not given. Vaccine and placebo recipients were sampled on day 63 after the first injection. Sample: peripheral blood, taken in a trial of Ad26.COV2.S vaccine versus placebo. The source is a person between 18 and 60 years old who received the Ad26.COV2.S COVID-19 vaccine or a placebo.

V is TRBV3-1 (or the pseudogene TRBV3-2) and J is TRBJ1-6, with 8 bases that match TRBD1. V shed 0 bases and J 11 bases; nucleotides not matched to a gene: 3. Germline CDR1 is LGHDT and CDR2 is YNNKEL (reference sequence). CDR3 size: 14 residues. CDR3: CASSQEGQGTPLHF. CDR3 DNA: TGTGCCAGCAGCCAAGAAGGACAGGGCACACCCCTCCACTTT.

V and J are TRBV12-3 or TRBV12-4 and TRBJ2-7; TRBD2 might be the D (5 bases). V lost 6 bases and J lost 5, with 5 bases in between. The CDR3 consists of 10 residues. Written as DNA, the CDR3 is TGTGCCAGCAGCGGGAACGAGCAGTACTTC. Translation gives CASSGNEQYF.

The chain couples TRBV11-2 to TRBJ2-2; D perhaps matches TRBD1 (6 bases). The CDR3 is 16 residues long. CDR1 is SGHAT, CDR2 FQNNGV, per germline. The germline V and J ends were trimmed by 3 bases and 1 base, with 12 bases remaining between them. Here the CDR3 DNA reads TGTGCCAGCAGCTTCAGGACAGCCGGGAACACCGGGGAGCTGTTTTTT. Protein sequence: CASSFRTAGNTGELFF.

The rearrangement uses TRBV7-9 and TRBJ2-7; 8 positions match TRBD1. From germline, CDR1 is SEHNR and CDR2 FQNEAQ (reference sequence). This CDR3 has 15 amino acids. J was trimmed by 5 bases and V by 5 bases; bases with no gene match: 11. CDR3 DNA sequence: TGTGCCAGCAGCCGCTCCGGGACAGGATGGGACGAGCAGTACTTC. It is translated as CASSRSGTGWDEQYF.

The gene calls are TRBV27 and TRBJ1-5, with D tentatively TRBD1 (5 bases). The CDR3 has 16 residues. Trimming shortened V by 2 bases and J by 2 bases, and 13 bases separated the two germline ends. Germline CDR1 reads MNHEY; CDR2 reads SMNVEV (reference sequence). The CDR3 region is CASSLMSRGGNQPQHF. The CDR3 DNA reads TGTGCCAGCAGTTTAATGTCCCGGGGGGGCAATCAGCCCCAGCATTTT.

This clone was seen only once. V usage is TRBV6-5 and J usage is TRBJ2-1; D gene ambiguous. V lost 5 bases and J lost 0, with 11 bases in between. Germline V lookup: CDR1 MNHEY, CDR2 SVGAGI. The length of the CDR3 is 15 residues. DNA for the CDR3: TGTGCCAGCAGTCACCTTTTCGGCTCCTACAATGAGCAGTTCTTC. This codes for CASSHLFGSYNEQFF.

The V gene is TRBV11-2, the J gene TRBJ2-4, with D unresolved. The CDR3 consists of 16 residues. V dropped 5 bases and J dropped 1 base, with 15 bases sitting between them. CDR1 and CDR2 from the germline V gene are SGHAT and FQNNGV. The CDR3 DNA reads as TGTGCCAGCAGCACCAGACAAGTTCTTGCCAAAAACATTCAGTACTTC. It translates to CASSTRQVLAKNIQYF.

The J gene is TRBJ1-1, the V gene TRBV9; D unresolved. The CDR3 runs 13 residues. Germline V gene lookup returns CDR1 SGDLS and CDR2 YYNGEE. Deletions cut 1 base from V and 2 bases from J, with 6 bases between. CDR3 in DNA: TGTGCCAGCAGCGTAAGAGTTAACACTGAAGCTTTCTTT. This codes for CASSVRVNTEAFF. Full variable domain (rest looked up from reference TRBV9 and TRBJ1-1): DSGVTQTPKHLITATGQRVTLRCSPRSGDLSVYWYQQSLDQGLQFLIQYYNGEERAKGNILERFSAQQFPDLHSELNLSSLELGDSALYFCASSVRVNTEAFFGQGTRLTVV.

This clone was observed a few times. This rearrangement joins TRBV30 to TRBJ1-2; tentative D call: TRBD1 (6 bases). Trimming took 4 bases from V and 7 from J, leaving 22 bases between them. CDR1 is GTSNPN, CDR2 SVGIG, per germline (reference sequence). This CDR3 is 15 amino acids long. Written as DNA, the CDR3 is TGTGCCTGGAACGGCAGGGCCCAGGGGATTGGTGGCTACACCTTC. Residues: CAWNGRAQGIGGYTF. Combining the CDR3 with reference TRBV30 and TRBJ1-2 gives the whole variable domain SQTIHQWPATLVQPVGSPLSLECTVEGTSNPNLYWYRQAAGRGLQLLFYSVGIGQISSEVPQNLSASRPQDRQFILSSKKLLLSDSGFYLCAWNGRAQGIGGYTFGSGTRLTVV.

This chain joins TRBV3-1 (or the pseudogene TRBV3-2) and TRBJ2-7, with a weak D call TRBD2 (6 bases). The germline gives CDR1 LGHDT, CDR2 YNNKEL (reference sequence). The V end was cut by 0 bases, the J end by 3 bases, with 21 bases between. The CDR3 spans 18 residues. Written as DNA, the CDR3 is TGTGCCAGCAGCCAAGATCTGGCGGGGCTTTCAGATTACTACGAGCAGTACTTC. Its protein product is CASSQDLAGLSDYYEQYF.

This sequence joins TRBV9 and TRBJ2-1; the D gene is possibly TRBD1 (7 bases). This CDR3 has 17 amino acids. Germline CDR1 and CDR2: SGDLS and YYNGEE. V was trimmed by 0 bases and J by 6 bases, leaving 19 bases between them. CDR3: CASSVGEGAGGLNEQFF. CDR3 sequence (DNA): TGTGCCAGCAGCGTAGGTGAGGGGGCAGGGGGACTCAATGAGCAGTTCTTC.

The gene calls are TRBV28 and TRBJ2-5; tentative D call: TRBD2 (5 bases). The tail of the sequence fits TRBJ2-7 better, so the J call may be wrong. Germline V CDR1 and CDR2: MDHEN, SYDVKM. The CDR3 has 15 amino acids. CDR3 protein: CASSFRGRRGSEQYF. DNA of the CDR3: TGTGCCAGCAGTTTTAGAGGTCGTCGCGGGTCCGAGCAGTACTTC.

The chain uses TRBV6-5 and TRBJ2-3; possibly TRBD1 for D (5 bases). CDR1 is MNHEY, CDR2 SVGAGI, per germline. This CDR3 has 13 amino acids. The V end lost 7 bases, the J end lost 1 base, and 9 bases lay between the germline ends. CDR3 DNA: TGTGCCAGCATTGTGACAGGCACAGATACGCAGTATTTT. Translated: CASIVTGTDTQYF.

This chain connects TRBV7-9 to TRBJ1-2; 8 positions agree with TRBD1. V gave up 3 bases and J gave up 2 bases; unmatched junction bases: 8. In germline, CDR1 is SEHNR, CDR2 FQNEAQ (reference sequence). The CDR3 spans 16 residues. The CDR3 DNA reads TGTGCCAGCAGCTTCAGACCGGGACAGGCGAACTATGGCTACACCTTC. It codes for CASSFRPGQANYGYTF.

The sample holds a few counts of this clone. CDR3 amino acids: CSASRDEQYF. CDR3 sequence (DNA): TGCAGTGCTAGTCGGGACGAGCAGTACTTC. V is TRBV20-1 and J is TRBJ2-7; D is unresolved. Germline-derived CDR1 and CDR2 are DFQATT and SNEGSKA (reference sequence). Trimming stripped 3 bases from V and 5 bases from J, with 5 bases between. There are 10 residues in the CDR3.

The rearrangement links TRBV4-1 to TRBJ1-2, with a tentative D call TRBD1 (6 bases). The CDR3 extends over 15 amino acids. Per the germline V gene, CDR1 is MGHRA and CDR2 is YSYEKL. V dropped 3 bases and J dropped 3 bases, with 14 bases sitting between them. In DNA, the CDR3 is TGCGCCAGCAGCCACGTTGCCTCAGGGGACTATGGCTACACCTTC. Translating it yields CASSHVASGDYGYTF.

This sequence joins TRBV6-2 or TRBV6-3 and TRBJ1-5; 9 nucleotides match TRBD1. CDR3 length equals 16 residues. Germline V gene data show CDR1 as MNHEY and CDR2 as SVGEGT. With 5 bases clipped from V and 2 bases from J, the junction kept 7 bases outside the gene matches. The CDR3 region has the DNA TGTGCCAGCAGTCCGCAACAGGGGGCCGGCAATCAGCCCCAGCATTTT. Amino acid sequence: CASSPQQGAGNQPQHF.

The chain joins TRBV27 to TRBJ2-7; 7 bases are a match to TRBD2. The CDR3 is 14 amino acids. CDR1 is MNHEY, CDR2 SMNVEV, per germline (reference sequence). Trimming at V came to 3 bases and at J to 2 bases, leaving 4 bases not matched to a gene. CDR3 DNA sequence: TGTGCCAGCAGTTTGGCTAGCGGTCCCTACGAGCAGTACTTC. Its protein product is CASSLASGPYEQYF.

The chain recombines TRBV29-1 with TRBJ2-1; possibly TRBD2 for D (7 bases). This CDR3 spans 15 amino acids. CDR1 is SQVTM and CDR2 is ANQGSEA in the germline V gene. The V end lost 4 bases, the J end lost 9 bases, and 22 bases lay between the germline ends. In DNA form, the CDR3 reads TGCAGCGTTGTATCTCGTGGGGGGGCCGATTCTGAGCAGTTCTTC. Translation: CSVVSRGGADSEQFF.

The chain couples TRBV7-9 to TRBJ1-3, with D unclear. Trimming took 2 bases from V and 0 from J, leaving 8 bases between them. Per germline, CDR1 SEHNR and CDR2 FQNEAQ (reference sequence). This CDR3 spans 15 amino acids. The CDR3 nucleotides are TGTGCCAGCAGCTTATCGGGAAGCTCTGGAAACACCATATATTTT. It translates to CASSLSGSSGNTIYF.

The chain carries TRBV30 and TRBJ1-2, with D uncertain. This CDR3 is built from 12 residues. The germline V and J ends were trimmed by 1 base and 2 bases, with 5 bases remaining between them. Germline V gives CDR1 GTSNPN, CDR2 SVGIG (reference sequence). As DNA, the CDR3 is TGTGCCTGGAGTGAGGGAAACTATGGCTACACCTTC. Encoded protein: CAWSEGNYGYTF.

As DNA, the CDR3 is TGTGCCATCAGTGAGCGGACTCTCAATGAGCAGTTCTTC. This translates into CAISERTLNEQFF. This chain connects TRBV10-3 to TRBJ2-1; the D gene is possibly TRBD2 (5 bases). The germline CDR1 and CDR2 sequences are ENHRY and SYGVKD. This CDR3 region has 13 residues. V lost 2 bases, J lost 6 bases, and 8 bases lay in between.

The sample holds a few counts of this clone. The chain links TRBV19 to TRBJ1-6; D call uncertain. The CDR3 sequence is 13 residues long. Deletions cut 3 bases from V and 6 bases from J, with 6 bases between. Germline V CDR1 and CDR2: LNHDA, SQIVND (reference sequence). CDR3 protein: CASSIPGNSPLHF. CDR3 DNA: TGTGCCAGTAGTATTCCCGGTAATTCACCCCTCCACTTT.

The V and J genes are TRBV3-1 (or the pseudogene TRBV3-2) and TRBJ2-1; weak D call: TRBD2 (6 bases). Germline V gene lookup returns CDR1 LGHDT and CDR2 YNNKEL (reference sequence). The CDR3 runs to 18 residues. V gave up 4 bases and J gave up 4 bases, with 23 bases separating them. This CDR3 is CASSRAFEFGGNYNEQFF. The CDR3 DNA reads as TGTGCCAGCAGCCGGGCGTTTGAGTTTGGGGGGAATTACAATGAGCAGTTCTTC.

The chain is built from TRBV9 and TRBJ2-7; the D gene is possibly TRBD2 (6 bases). The V gene's germline CDR1 is SGDLS and CDR2 YYNGEE. Trimming shortened V by 0 bases and J by 1 base, and 14 bases separated the two germline ends. The CDR3 extends over 16 amino acids. This chain's CDR3 is CASSVDGDSLSYEQYF. CDR3 nucleotide sequence: TGTGCCAGCAGCGTAGACGGGGACTCCTTGTCCTACGAGCAGTACTTC.

The V call is TRBV5-1, the J call TRBJ2-5; a possible D gene is TRBD1 (5 bases). CDR1 and CDR2 from the germline V gene are SGHRS and YFSETQ. CDR3 length equals 13 residues. The V gene lost 8 bases and the J gene lost 2 bases, with 13 bases spanning the gap. The CDR3 loop reads CASSKGIQETQYF. The CDR3 nucleotides read TGCGCCAGTAGTAAGGGGATTCAAGAGACCCAGTACTTC.

The rearrangement joins TRBV28 to TRBJ1-6; 9 bases fit TRBD1. Germline CDR1 and CDR2: MDHEN and SYDVKM. The J segment lost 7 bases and the V segment lost 6 bases, leaving 7 bases of the junction unmatched. The CDR3 consists of 15 residues. CDR3 nucleotides: TGTGCCAGCAGCTCCGGGACAGGGAACAATTCACCCCTCCACTTT. This encodes CASSSGTGNNSPLHF.

This clone has just one count. The J gene is TRBJ2-7, the V gene TRBV5-1; TRBD2 might be the D (6 bases). Germline V gives CDR1 SGHRS, CDR2 YFSETQ. CDR3 length: 15 amino acids. Trimming took off 0 bases at V and 0 bases at J, with 10 bases between the two ends. CDR3 region: CASSLGGASSYEQYF. CDR3 coding DNA: TGCGCCAGCAGCTTGGGCGGGGCCAGCTCCTACGAGCAGTACTTC.

The V call is TRBV7-8, the J call TRBJ2-3; D is possibly TRBD1 (6 bases). The CDR3 covers 14 residues. Germline CDR1 and CDR2: SGHVS and FQNEAQ. Trimming removed 5 bases from V and 5 bases from J, with 14 bases in between. CDR3 in DNA: TGTGCCAGCAGCCTCAACAGGGTTGAAGATACGCAGTATTTT. It translates to CASSLNRVEDTQYF. The full variable domain, with the rest looked up from reference TRBV7-8 and TRBJ2-3, is GAGVSQSPRYKVAKRGQDVALRCDPISGHVSLFWYQQALGQGPEFLTYFQNEAQLDKSGLPSDRFFAERPEGSVSTLKIQRTQQEDSAVYLCASSLNRVEDTQYFGPGTRLTVL.

This sequence joins TRBV10-1 and TRBJ2-7, with 8 bases lining up with TRBD2. The V gene end was trimmed by 3 bases and the J gene end by 9 bases; junction bases not matched to a gene: 7. Looked up from germline, CDR1 is WNHNN and CDR2 is SYGVQD (reference sequence). The length of the CDR3 is 13 residues. As DNA, the CDR3 is TGCGCCAGCAGTGACTCCGCTGCGGGGGGGCAGTACTTC. Translating gives CASSDSAAGGQYF.

This clone was counted a few times. The identical CDR3 is also encoded by other nucleotide sequences in the sample. V gene TRBV2 combines with J gene TRBJ1-1, with 7 bases aligning to TRBD1. CDR3 length: 13 amino acids. CDR1 SNHLY and CDR2 FYNNEI come from the germline V gene. V shed 6 bases, J shed 1 base, and the junction held 2 bases outside the gene matches. The CDR3 DNA follows: TGTGCCAGCAGGGGGGACAGGAACACTGAAGCTTTCTTT. This sequence encodes CASRGDRNTEAFF.

V is TRBV5-6 and J is TRBJ2-3, with TRBD2 matching 8 bases. V shed 0 bases and J 5 bases; nucleotides not matched to a gene: 8. Per the germline V gene, CDR1 is SGHDT and CDR2 is YYEEEE. The CDR3 consists of 16 residues. CDR3 residues: CASSLVGGAFEDTQYF. The DNA for the CDR3 is TGTGCCAGCAGCTTGGTCGGGGGGGCATTTGAAGATACGCAGTATTTT.